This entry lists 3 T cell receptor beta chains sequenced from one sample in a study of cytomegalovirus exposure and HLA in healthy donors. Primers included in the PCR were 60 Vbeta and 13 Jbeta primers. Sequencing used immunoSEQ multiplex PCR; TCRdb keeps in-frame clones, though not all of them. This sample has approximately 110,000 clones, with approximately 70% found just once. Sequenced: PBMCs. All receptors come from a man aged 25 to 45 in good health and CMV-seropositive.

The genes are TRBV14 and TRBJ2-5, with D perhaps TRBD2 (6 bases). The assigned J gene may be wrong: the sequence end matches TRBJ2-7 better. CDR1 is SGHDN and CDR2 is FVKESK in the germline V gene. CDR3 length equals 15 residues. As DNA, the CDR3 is TGTGCCAGCAGCCACTGGGAGGTCAGCTCCTACGAGCAGTACTTC. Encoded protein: CASSHWEVSSYEQYF.

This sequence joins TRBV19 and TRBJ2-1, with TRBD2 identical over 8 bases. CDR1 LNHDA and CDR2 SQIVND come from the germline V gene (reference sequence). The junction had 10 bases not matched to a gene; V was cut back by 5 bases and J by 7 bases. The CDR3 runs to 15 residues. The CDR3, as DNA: TGTGCCAGTAGTGTTGGTTTAGCGGGGCTAAATGAGCAGTTCTTC. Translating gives CASSVGLAGLNEQFF.

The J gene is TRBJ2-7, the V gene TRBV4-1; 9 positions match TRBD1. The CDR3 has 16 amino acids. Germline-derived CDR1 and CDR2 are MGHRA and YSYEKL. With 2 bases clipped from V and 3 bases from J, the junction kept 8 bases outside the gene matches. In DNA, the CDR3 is TGCGCCAGCAGCCAACCATACAGGGGGCGCGACTACGAGCAGTACTTC. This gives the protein CASSQPYRGRDYEQYF.